The present TCR beta chain was sequenced within a study of blood T cell repertoires in COVID-19. In the study overall: Material from acute and convalescent COVID-19 was sourced from the United States, Italy and Spain. Nucleic acid was either cDNA or gDNA, and it came from T cells, B-cell-depleted T cells, or PBMCs.

Original handling: Amplifying reference gene primers gave estimates of nucleated cell counts. Assay used: immunoSEQ multiplex PCR; TCRdb lists only in-frame clones, some missing. V and J calls and clone size are given by that table; D and trimming were obtained from the DNA. The table has around 250,000 clones, roughly nine tenths seen once. This CDR3 region has 14 residues. From germline, CDR1 is SNHLY and CDR2 FYNNEI. Trimming removed 8 bases from V and 5 bases from J, with 16 bases in between. Specimen: peripheral blood. The clonotype originates from a man aged 60 to 69 with acute or convalescent COVID-19. This chain links TRBV2 with TRBJ1-5; a weak D match, TRBD1 (6 bases). Written as DNA, the CDR3 is TGTGCCAGCGGCTTTCAGGACAGCGATCAGCCCCAGCATTTT. Its protein product is CASGFQDSDQPQHF.